This T cell receptor (beta chain) stems from a study of T cell responses to AZD1222 COVID-19 vaccine. Trimming stripped 1 base from V and 0 bases from J, with 9 bases between. CDR1 LGHDT and CDR2 YNNKEL come from the germline V gene (reference sequence). This CDR3 comprises 16 residues. Of note for this clone: Its target is unknown.

Findings of the study overall: Nearly half of unique spike-specific TCRs reportedly avoided B.1.351 and B.1.1.7 mutated regions. When two AZD1222 doses had been given, Spike-specific TCR breadth and depth rose. Dominant at 160-218 and 743-854, vaccine-associated CD4 TCRs also spanned spike.

Data came from immunoSEQ multiplex PCR; TCRdb stores just in-frame clones and leaves some out. The sample lists roughly 120,000 clones, 85% to 95% occurring once. The sample here was peripheral blood, taken on day 0 of AZD1222 vaccination. The receptor comes from an adult in good health. This chain joins TRBV3-1 (or the pseudogene TRBV3-2) and TRBJ1-4; a weak D match, TRBD1 (5 bases). The CDR3 nucleotides read TGTGCCAGCAGCCAAGTTGGGGACGCAACTAATGAAAAACTGTTTTTT. It is translated as CASSQVGDATNEKLFF.